A few counts support the clone carrying this T cell receptor beta chain. Its target is unknown. CDR3 length equals 15 residues. V lost 6 bases, J lost 8 bases, and 8 bases stayed unmatched. Germline assignment: CDR1 MNHEY and CDR2 SVGAGI. This sample was taken from a study of early T cells in non-severe SARS-CoV-2 infection. Overall study context: Alpha and beta chains were unpaired, from unsorted whole-blood bulk RNA. General study results and limits: Database matching using VDJdb favored anti-spike CD8 responses, with private and CD4 specificities left missing.

Individual cDNA molecules received unique molecular identifiers during library preparation. A single record per CDR3 protein comes from TCRdb applying MiXCR to the 5' RACE reads. Of 110,000 or so distinct CDR3 sequences in the sample, 9% to 14% were seen once. The gene calls are TRBV6-5 and TRBJ1-6; 9 nucleotides agree with TRBD1. The clonotype was recovered from an adult who was a healthcare worker with PCR-confirmed SARS-CoV-2 infection or an uninfected control (not recorded which). Material: whole blood. Written as DNA, the CDR3 is TGTGCCAGCAGACCACAGGGGGCGGCTCATTCACCCCTCCACTTT. Translating it yields CASRPQGAAHSPLHF.